A single sample gave rise to the 24 T cell receptor beta chains below, sequenced in a study of cytomegalovirus exposure and HLA in healthy donors. TCRdb's table, derived via immunoSEQ multiplex PCR, lists solely in-frame clones and lacks some. The profile shows approximately 280,000 clones, approximately 86% of them singletons. The sequencing input was PBMCs. The receptors were sampled from a woman aged 18-30 years in good health and CMV-seronegative.

This sequence joins TRBV6-6 and TRBJ1-5; D is ambiguous. The CDR3 is 15 amino acids. The V and J ends lost 2 bases and 0 bases respectively, with 8 bases between them. In germline, CDR1 is MNHNY, CDR2 SVGAGI (reference sequence). CDR3 amino acids: CASSYPGSSNQPQHF. The CDR3 bases are TGTGCCAGCAGTTACCCCGGGTCTAGCAATCAGCCCCAGCATTTT.

This clone has just a few counts. The chain recombines TRBV30 with TRBJ2-7; no clear D gene. V lost 4 bases, J lost 3 bases, and 10 bases lay in between. The CDR3 is 12 residues long. Germline loops: CDR1 GTSNPN, CDR2 SVGIG (reference sequence). Here the CDR3 reads CAWTSGRYEQYF. In DNA form, the CDR3 reads TGTGCCTGGACGTCAGGTCGCTACGAGCAGTACTTC.

This clone was recorded only once. This rearrangement joins TRBV5-4 to TRBJ2-1; 7 positions agree with TRBD1. This CDR3 has 16 amino acids. The germline V gene encodes CDR1 SGHNT and CDR2 YYREEE (reference sequence). The V segment lost 4 bases and the J segment 3 bases; nucleotides outside the gene matches: 10. CDR3 in amino acids: CASSLPSGQLYNEQFF. The CDR3 DNA follows: TGTGCCAGCAGCCTACCCTCGGGACAGCTCTACAATGAGCAGTTCTTC.

This clone was counted a single time. This rearrangement joins TRBV7-2 to TRBJ1-1, with 8 nucleotides matching TRBD1. The V segment lost 5 bases and the J segment 0 bases; nucleotides outside the gene matches: 11. The CDR3 covers 17 residues. Germline V gene lookup returns CDR1 SGHTA and CDR2 FQGNSA. The DNA of the CDR3 is TGTGCCAGCAGCCCTCGACAGGGGTCTTACCTGAACACTGAAGCTTTCTTT. Encoded protein: CASSPRQGSYLNTEAFF.

This clone occurred once. CDR3 DNA sequence: TGTGCCAGCACCTCTATAACTAGCGGGGGTCAGAGCTCCTACGAGCAGTACTTC. It yields the protein CASTSITSGGQSSYEQYF. The chain combines TRBV21-1 with TRBJ2-7; the D call in the table, TRBD2, was not verified against the DNA. TRBV21-1 constitutes a pseudogene. There are 18 residues in the CDR3.

The chain uses TRBV7-6 and TRBJ2-1; 12 positions agree with TRBD2. The CDR3 runs 16 residues. CDR1 and CDR2 (germline): SGHVS, FNYEAQ. With V trimmed by 5 bases and J by 6 bases, 8 bases remained unmatched. The CDR3 protein is CASSSVKGLAGNEQFF. CDR3 DNA: TGTGCCAGCAGCAGCGTGAAGGGACTAGCGGGCAATGAGCAGTTCTTC. The full variable domain, with the rest looked up from reference TRBV7-6 and TRBJ2-1, is GAGVSQSPRYKVTKRGQDVALRCDPISGHVSLYWYRQALGQGPEFLTYFNYEAQQDKSGLPNDRFSAERPEGSISTLTIQRTEQRDSAMYRCASSSVKGLAGNEQFFGPGTRLTVL.

The rearrangement links TRBV4-1 to TRBJ1-5; 9 nucleotides match TRBD1. The CDR3 loop spans 15 amino acids. Trimming cost V 1 base and J 5 bases; bases outside gene matches: 3. CDR1 and CDR2 (germline): MGHRA, YSYEKL. The CDR3 protein is CASSQVGQGDQPQHF. In DNA, the CDR3 is TGCGCCAGCAGCCAAGTGGGACAGGGCGATCAGCCCCAGCATTTT.

This chain joins TRBV4-3 and TRBJ1-2; a weak D match, TRBD1 (5 bases). V dropped 3 bases and J dropped 1 base, with 9 bases sitting between them. Germline V gene data show CDR1 as LGHNA and CDR2 as YSLEER. The CDR3 sequence is 14 residues long. CDR3 protein: CASSQDKINYGYTF. As DNA, the CDR3 is TGCGCCAGCAGCCAGGACAAAATTAACTATGGCTACACCTTC.

V gene TRBV18 combines with J gene TRBJ2-3, with a weak D call TRBD1 (6 bases). Germline V CDR1 and CDR2: KGHSH, LQKENI. Trimming took 2 bases from V and 4 from J, leaving 13 bases between them. This CDR3 spans 15 amino acids. The DNA of the CDR3 is TGTGCCAGCTCACCAAGGGTAACAGGGTCAGATACGCAGTATTTT. It is translated as CASSPRVTGSDTQYF.

The chain combines TRBV7-9 with TRBJ1-1; 7 bases agree with TRBD1. V was clipped by 6 bases and J by 7 bases; unmatched bases: 8. The germline V gene has CDR1 SEHNR and CDR2 FQNEAQ (reference sequence). The CDR3 loop spans 13 amino acids. CDR3 nucleotide sequence: TGTGCCAGCAGGTCACAGGGGTCGGGTGAAGCTTTCTTT. Translating it yields CASRSQGSGEAFF.

V is TRBV27 and J is TRBJ2-7, with 8 bases lining up with TRBD1. CDR3 length: 13 residues. The V gene's germline CDR1 is MNHEY and CDR2 SMNVEV (reference sequence). The V and J ends lost 6 bases and 3 bases, in that order; junction bases with no gene match: 4. CDR3 region: CASRAGTGYEQYF. The CDR3 DNA reads as TGTGCCAGCAGAGCCGGGACAGGCTACGAGCAGTACTTC.

The chain employs TRBV5-5 and TRBJ2-7; 7 nucleotides line up with TRBD2. V was clipped by 2 bases and J by 3 bases; unmatched bases: 5. CDR3 size: 14 residues. Germline V CDR1 and CDR2: SGHKS, YYEKEE (reference sequence). The CDR3 region is CASSFRAGFYEQYF. The CDR3 DNA reads TGTGCCAGCAGCTTCAGAGCGGGGTTCTACGAGCAGTACTTC. Together with reference TRBV5-5 and TRBJ2-7, the CDR3 gives the full variable domain: DAGVTQSPTHLIKTRGQQVTLRCSPISGHKSVSWYQQVLGQGPQFIFQYYEKEERGRGNFPDRFSARQFPNYSSELNVNALLLGDSALYLCASSFRAGFYEQYFGPGTRLTVT.

This clone was recorded a few times. This chain links TRBV10-2 with TRBJ2-3; 7 bases fit TRBD2. With V trimmed by 4 bases and J by 2 bases, 9 bases remained unmatched. This CDR3 region has 16 residues. CDR1 and CDR2 from the germline V gene are WSHSY and SAAADI. Here the CDR3 reads CASSGGRERVTDTQYF. As DNA, the CDR3 is TGCGCCAGCAGTGGTGGGCGGGAGCGGGTCACAGATACGCAGTATTTT.

A remark on this clone: A read error may account for a junction end that differs from germline. The chain uses TRBV7-7 and TRBJ2-2, with 9 bases matching TRBD1. The CDR3 covers 15 residues. Germline V gene sequence: CDR1 SSHAT, CDR2 FNYEAQ (reference sequence). In DNA form, the CDR3 reads TGTGCTAGCAGCTTAACAGGGGGCGCATTCGGGGAGCTGTTTTTT. It translates to CASSLTGGAFGELFF.

The genes are TRBV6-5 and TRBJ2-7; maybe TRBD1 (6 bases). The germline V and J ends were trimmed by 7 bases and 11 bases, with 24 bases remaining between them. Germline V gene data show CDR1 as MNHEY and CDR2 as SVGAGI. The length of the CDR3 is 14 residues. The CDR3 DNA sequence: TGTGCCAGCAAAACCATATGGGGGCGCGGACCCGAGTACTTC. Translation: CASKTIWGRGPEYF.

This clone was counted a few times. The rearrangement links TRBV6-4 to TRBJ2-5; 9 bases line up with TRBD2. Looked up from germline, CDR1 is MRHNA and CDR2 is SNTAGT. J gave up 10 bases and V 8 bases, and 20 bases lay outside the gene matches. The CDR3 consists of 16 residues. DNA of the CDR3: TGTGCCAGCGCCCCGGAGGGTAGCGGGGGCCCGGGGAACCAGTACTTC. This translates into CASAPEGSGGPGNQYF.

This chain connects TRBV30 to TRBJ2-5; D may be TRBD1 (6 bases). The CDR3 spans 13 residues. Germline CDR1 and CDR2: GTSNPN and SVGIG (reference sequence). V gave up 0 bases and J gave up 2 bases, with 7 bases separating them. The CDR3 loop reads CAWSVGQQETQYF. CDR3 DNA sequence: TGTGCCTGGAGTGTTGGACAGCAAGAGACCCAGTACTTC.

The V gene is TRBV7-9, the J gene TRBJ2-1, with a weak D call TRBD1 (5 bases). V lost 6 bases to trimming and J lost 2 bases, with 17 bases between them. The germline gives CDR1 SEHNR, CDR2 FQNEAQ (reference sequence). This CDR3 spans 16 amino acids. This chain's CDR3 is CASSFNRRPPYNEQFF. Here the CDR3 DNA reads TGTGCCAGCAGTTTCAACAGGCGTCCCCCCTACAATGAGCAGTTCTTC.

This chain connects TRBV27 to TRBJ1-2; 11 nucleotides agree with TRBD1. Germline V gene sequence: CDR1 MNHEY, CDR2 SMNVEV (reference sequence). CDR3 length equals 12 residues. V was clipped by 8 bases and J by 5 bases; unmatched bases: 1. CDR3 in DNA: TGTGCCAGCGGGGACAGGGGGTATGGCTACACCTTC. Protein sequence: CASGDRGYGYTF.

The chain couples TRBV5-1 to TRBJ1-1; D gene ambiguous. From germline, CDR1 is SGHRS and CDR2 YFSETQ. The CDR3 has 16 amino acids. V lost 0 bases and J lost 5, with 17 bases in between. CDR3 sequence (DNA): TGCGCCAGCAGCTTGGCCGAGGCCGGCGGGGTTACTGAAGCTTTCTTT. Its translation is CASSLAEAGGVTEAFF.

This chain connects TRBV9 to TRBJ2-3; TRBD2 matches at 9 bases. Trimming cost V 0 bases and J 1 base; bases outside gene matches: 3. The germline V gene encodes CDR1 SGDLS and CDR2 YYNGEE. This CDR3 has 16 amino acids. The CDR3 region is CASSVASGGRTDTQYF. The CDR3 DNA sequence: TGTGCCAGCAGCGTAGCAAGCGGGGGGCGCACAGATACGCAGTATTTT.

The CDR3, as DNA: TGTGCCAGCAGCCAGAGCTTCAGGGCCTACGAGCAGTACTTC. This gives the protein CASSQSFRAYEQYF. The chain carries TRBV7-9 and TRBJ2-7, with a possible D match to TRBD1 (5 bases). From germline, CDR1 is SEHNR and CDR2 FQNEAQ (reference sequence). The CDR3 spans 14 residues. V was clipped by 5 bases and J by 2 bases, with 13 bases between them.

The chain recombines TRBV5-6 with TRBJ2-1; 11 bases fit TRBD2. This CDR3 comprises 16 residues. The J segment lost 8 bases and the V segment lost 0 bases, leaving 7 bases of the junction unmatched. Germline-derived CDR1 and CDR2 are SGHDT and YYEEEE. The CDR3 spells CASSLGATSGTYEQFF. In DNA form, the CDR3 reads TGTGCCAGCAGCTTGGGTGCGACTAGCGGGACCTATGAGCAGTTCTTC.

On this clone itself: The junction differs from germline at one of its ends, possibly a read error. The rearrangement links TRBV10-3 to TRBJ1-5, with 12 nucleotides matching TRBD1. The CDR3 has 15 amino acids. Germline V gene sequence: CDR1 ENHRY, CDR2 SYGVKD. CDR3 DNA sequence: TGTGCCATCAGCACCGGGACAGGGGGCAACCAGCCCCAGCATTTT. Translation gives CAISTGTGGNQPQHF.